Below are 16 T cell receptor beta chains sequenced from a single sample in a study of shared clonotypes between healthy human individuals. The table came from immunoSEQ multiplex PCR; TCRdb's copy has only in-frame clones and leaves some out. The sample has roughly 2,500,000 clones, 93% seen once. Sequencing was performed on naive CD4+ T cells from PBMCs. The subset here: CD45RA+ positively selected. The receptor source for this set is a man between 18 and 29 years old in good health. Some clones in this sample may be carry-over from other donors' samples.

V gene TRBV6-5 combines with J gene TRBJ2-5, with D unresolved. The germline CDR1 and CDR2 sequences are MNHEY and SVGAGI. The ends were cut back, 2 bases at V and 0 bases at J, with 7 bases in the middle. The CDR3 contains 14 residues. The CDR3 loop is CASSYRSHQETQYF. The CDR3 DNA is TGTGCCAGCAGTTACCGCAGCCACCAAGAGACCCAGTACTTC.

CDR3 residues: CASSADINYGYTF. CDR3 nucleotides: TGTGCCAGCAGCGCGGACATCAACTATGGCTACACCTTC. The chain carries TRBV9 and TRBJ1-2; maybe TRBD1 (5 bases). The V end was cut by 3 bases, the J end by 2 bases, with 8 bases between. Germline assignment: CDR1 SGDLS and CDR2 YYNGEE. The CDR3 length is 13 residues.

The CDR3 coding sequence is TGTGCCAGCGGCCCATTGAGGTTCTCCTACGAGCAGTACTTC. The encoded protein is CASGPLRFSYEQYF. The chain uses TRBV7-8 and TRBJ2-7; no reliable D call. The V and J ends lost 8 bases and 0 bases respectively, with 14 bases between them. Germline CDR1 and CDR2: SGHVS and FQNEAQ. The CDR3 has 14 amino acids.

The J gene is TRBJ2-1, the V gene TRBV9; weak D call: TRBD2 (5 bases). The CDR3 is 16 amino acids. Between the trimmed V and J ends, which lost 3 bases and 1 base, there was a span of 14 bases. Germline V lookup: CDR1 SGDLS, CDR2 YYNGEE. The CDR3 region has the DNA TGTGCCAGCAGCGGGCTACTAGTTTCGTCCTACAATGAGCAGTTCTTC. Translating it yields CASSGLLVSSYNEQFF.

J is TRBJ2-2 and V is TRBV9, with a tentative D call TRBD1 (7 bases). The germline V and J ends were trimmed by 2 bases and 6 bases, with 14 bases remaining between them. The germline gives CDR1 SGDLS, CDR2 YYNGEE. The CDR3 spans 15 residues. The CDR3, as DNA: TGTGCCAGCAGCGTGGCAGGGGGGCATTCCGGGGAGCTGTTTTTT. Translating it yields CASSVAGGHSGELFF.

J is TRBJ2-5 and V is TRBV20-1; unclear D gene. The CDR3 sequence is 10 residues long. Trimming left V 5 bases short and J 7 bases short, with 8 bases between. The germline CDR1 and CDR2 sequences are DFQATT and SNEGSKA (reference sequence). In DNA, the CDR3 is TGCAGTGCTCCCTGGCCGACCCAGTACTTC. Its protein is CSAPWPTQYF.

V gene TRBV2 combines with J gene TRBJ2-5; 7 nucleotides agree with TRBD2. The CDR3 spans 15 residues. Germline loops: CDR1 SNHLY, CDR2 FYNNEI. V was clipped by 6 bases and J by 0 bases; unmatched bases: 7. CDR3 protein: CASRRDYLYQETQYF. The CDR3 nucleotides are TGTGCCAGCAGGAGGGACTACCTGTACCAAGAGACCCAGTACTTC.

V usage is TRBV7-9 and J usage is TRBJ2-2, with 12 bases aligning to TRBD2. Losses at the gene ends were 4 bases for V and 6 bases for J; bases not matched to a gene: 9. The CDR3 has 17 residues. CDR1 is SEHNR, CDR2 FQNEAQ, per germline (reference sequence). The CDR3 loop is CASSSATSGRFPGELFF. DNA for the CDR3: TGTGCCAGCAGCTCCGCCACTAGCGGGAGGTTCCCCGGGGAGCTGTTTTTT.

The CDR3 nucleotides read TGCGCCAGCAGCCCAAGGCCGGCGTCAGATACGCAGTATTTT. It codes for CASSPRPASDTQYF. The chain is built from TRBV4-1 and TRBJ2-3; D unclear. There are 14 residues in the CDR3. V was shortened by 4 bases and J by 4 bases, with 12 bases between the two germline ends. Germline CDR1 is MGHRA and CDR2 is YSYEKL.

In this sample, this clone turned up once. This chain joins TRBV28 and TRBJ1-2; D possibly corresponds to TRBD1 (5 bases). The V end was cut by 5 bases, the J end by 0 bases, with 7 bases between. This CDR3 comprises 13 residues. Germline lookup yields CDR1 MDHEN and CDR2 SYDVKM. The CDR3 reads CASSQGPNYGYTF. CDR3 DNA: TGTGCCAGCAGTCAGGGTCCTAACTATGGCTACACCTTC.

CDR3 protein: CASSQEGGLGAGANVLTF. The CDR3 DNA is TGCGCCAGCAGCCAAGAAGGGGGTTTGGGAGCTGGGGCCAACGTCCTGACTTTC. This chain connects TRBV4-1 to TRBJ2-6; maybe TRBD1 (6 bases). The CDR3 runs to 18 residues. Germline V gene data show CDR1 as MGHRA and CDR2 as YSYEKL. Trimming took 0 bases from V and 2 from J, leaving 14 bases between them.

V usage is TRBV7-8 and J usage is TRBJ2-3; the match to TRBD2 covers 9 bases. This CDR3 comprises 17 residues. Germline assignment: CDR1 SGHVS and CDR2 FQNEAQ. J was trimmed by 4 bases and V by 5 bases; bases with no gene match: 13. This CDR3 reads CASSPRYSGSLSDTQYF. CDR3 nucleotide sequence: TGTGCCAGCAGCCCCAGATATAGCGGGAGTCTCTCAGATACGCAGTATTTT.

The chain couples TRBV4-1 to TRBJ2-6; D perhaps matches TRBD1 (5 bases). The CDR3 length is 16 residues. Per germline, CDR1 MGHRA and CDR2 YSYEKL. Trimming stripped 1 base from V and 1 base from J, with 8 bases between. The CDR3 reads CASSQVRDSGANVLTF. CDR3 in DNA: TGCGCCAGCAGCCAAGTCAGGGATTCTGGGGCCAACGTCCTGACTTTC.

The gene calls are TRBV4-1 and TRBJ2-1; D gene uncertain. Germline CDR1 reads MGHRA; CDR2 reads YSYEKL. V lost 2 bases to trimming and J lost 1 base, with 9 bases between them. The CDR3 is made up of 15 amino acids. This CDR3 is CASSQLVGSYNEQFF. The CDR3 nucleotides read TGCGCCAGCAGCCAACTGGTTGGGTCCTACAATGAGCAGTTCTTC.

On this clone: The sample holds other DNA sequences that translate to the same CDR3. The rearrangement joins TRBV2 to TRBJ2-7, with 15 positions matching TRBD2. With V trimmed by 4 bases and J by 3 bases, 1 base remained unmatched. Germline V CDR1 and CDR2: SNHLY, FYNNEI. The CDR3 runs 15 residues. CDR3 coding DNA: TGTGCCAGCAGTGGGGGACTAGCGGGGGGCTACGAGCAGTACTTC. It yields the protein CASSGGLAGGYEQYF.

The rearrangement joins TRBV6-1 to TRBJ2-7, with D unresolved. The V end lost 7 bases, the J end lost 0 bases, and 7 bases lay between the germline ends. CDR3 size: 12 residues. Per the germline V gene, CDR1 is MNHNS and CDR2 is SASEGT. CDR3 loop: CASISSSYEQYF. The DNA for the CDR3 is TGTGCCAGCATTAGTAGCTCCTACGAGCAGTACTTC.